This T cell receptor (beta chain) stems from a study of blood T cells in healthy people across ages. Roughly 10 milliliters of peripheral blood were drawn from each donor into EDTA-treated tubes. Total RNA, at least 5 micrograms per sample, was extracted from PBMCs. This clonotype showed up just a few times. Its antigen remains unknown. Overall study findings and caveats: More naive CD4+ cells and higher diversity were found in long-lived than in aged donors.

The second PCR ran 7 to 11 cycles with a sample-barcoded 5' primer and J-beta primers. In TCRdb, the 5' RACE reads were re-called with MiXCR into one record per CDR3 protein. The sample lists more than 600,000 distinct CDR3 sequences, approximately 25% seen once, with 9% to 9.5% in the top ten. The CDR3 has 17 amino acids. These same records also appear under a second study, on T cells of mothers and their children. That study adds: Healthy Caucasian mothers, a few in number, and their six children were the donors.

The chain couples TRBV21-1 to TRBJ1-2; the listed D gene, TRBD1, was not tested against the DNA. TRBV21-1 is an annotated pseudogene. Sequencing used blood. The origin of this receptor is a boy between 10 and 17 years old in good health. CDR3 coding DNA: TGTGCCAGCAGCATGATGGTGGCGGGGGCGTGTAACTATGGCTACACCTTC. Its protein product is CASSMMVAGACNYGYTF.